A single sample is the source of the 27 T cell receptor beta chains below, sequenced in a study of technical replicates of blood from a few donors. The data were produced by immunoSEQ multiplex PCR, yet TCRdb's version contains in-frame clones alone and is incomplete. Among around 58,000 clones listed, 70% to 90% were seen once. The sequencing input was PBMCs. These receptors were collected from a human donor in good health. Some clones in this sample may be carry-over from other donors' samples.

J is TRBJ1-5 and V is TRBV6-1, with D possibly matching TRBD1 (5 bases). V lost 4 bases and J 7 bases, leaving 11 bases between the germline ends. The V gene's germline CDR1 is MNHNS and CDR2 SASEGT. CDR3 length equals 13 residues. The CDR3 loop reads CASSAGPPQPQHF. Here the CDR3 DNA reads TGTGCCAGCAGTGCAGGGCCGCCCCAGCCCCAGCATTTT.

V is TRBV10-3 and J is TRBJ2-7; TRBD1 agrees at 7 bases. The CDR3 is made up of 14 amino acids. Germline CDR1 ENHRY, CDR2 SYGVKD. V gave up 2 bases and J gave up 3 bases; unmatched junction bases: 4. CDR3 loop: CAISETGASYEQYF. The CDR3, as DNA: TGTGCCATCAGTGAGACAGGGGCGAGCTACGAGCAGTACTTC.

The chain has TRBV7-7 and TRBJ2-2, with unresolved D. The CDR3 runs 15 residues. Trimming removed 1 base at V and 5 bases at J, with 11 bases between. Germline V gene data show CDR1 as SSHAT and CDR2 as FNYEAQ (reference sequence). DNA for the CDR3: TGTGCCAGCAGCTTAGAGGTCGGGTTTACCGGGGAGCTGTTTTTT. Translated, it gives CASSLEVGFTGELFF.

This chain joins TRBV4-3 and TRBJ2-1; TRBD2 matches at 9 bases. Germline loops: CDR1 LGHNA, CDR2 YSLEER. The V segment lost 4 bases and the J segment 7 bases; nucleotides outside the gene matches: 11. The CDR3 totals 16 residues. The CDR3 DNA reads as TGCGCCAGCAGCCGATCCTTAGCGGGGGCAGGAAATGAGCAGTTCTTC. This gives the protein CASSRSLAGAGNEQFF.

The gene calls are TRBV7-8 and TRBJ1-2; D may be TRBD1 (6 bases). Trimming left V 8 bases short and J 4 bases short, with 11 bases between. Germline CDR1 is SGHVS and CDR2 is FQNEAQ. The CDR3 runs 12 residues. The CDR3 protein is CASQGLGYGYTF. In DNA form, the CDR3 reads TGTGCCAGCCAGGGGTTGGGCTATGGCTACACCTTC.

This chain uses TRBV5-8 with TRBJ2-1, with 11 bases that match TRBD2. The CDR3 has 16 amino acids. CDR1 is SGHTS, CDR2 YDEGEE, per germline. V dropped 4 bases and J dropped 13; count of bases not matched to a gene: 16. Here the CDR3 reads CASSAYTSGGAVAQFF. The CDR3 DNA reads TGTGCCAGCAGCGCCTATACTAGCGGGGGCGCCGTGGCACAGTTCTTC.

The chain uses TRBV7-2 and TRBJ1-6, with 8 bases aligning to TRBD1. CDR3 length equals 13 residues. Looked up from germline, CDR1 is SGHTA and CDR2 is FQGNSA. The J segment lost 9 bases and the V segment lost 6 bases, leaving 4 bases of the junction unmatched. For the CDR3, the DNA is TGTGCCAGCAGAACTGACAGGGGTTCACCCCTCCACTTT. The encoded protein is CASRTDRGSPLHF. Using reference TRBV7-2 and TRBJ1-6 for the parts outside the CDR3, the full variable domain is GAGVSQSPSNKVTEKGKDVELRCDPISGHTALYWYRQSLGQGLEFLIYFQGNSAPDKSGLPSDRFSAERTGGSVSTLTIQRTQQEDSAVYLCASRTDRGSPLHFGNGTRLTVT.

The J gene is TRBJ1-2, the V gene TRBV27, with a tentative D call TRBD1 (5 bases). Trimming stripped 6 bases from V and 8 bases from J, with 19 bases between. The CDR3 consists of 14 residues. Germline values: CDR1 MNHEY, CDR2 SMNVEV (reference sequence). CDR3 DNA sequence: TGTGCCAGCAGGCTCGGGTGGGGCGCTGGGGGCTACACCTTC. Translating it yields CASRLGWGAGGYTF.

This clone was detected once. CDR3 sequence reads: CASSLGAGTGELFF. The CDR3 DNA follows: TGTGCCAGCAGCCTTGGGGCGGGGACCGGGGAGCTGTTTTTT. The V and J genes are TRBV5-6 and TRBJ2-2; D possibly corresponds to TRBD2 (6 bases). CDR3 length: 14 amino acids. Per germline, CDR1 SGHDT and CDR2 YYEEEE. Trimming took 4 bases from V and 5 from J, leaving 12 bases between them.

The rearrangement uses TRBV7-9 and TRBJ2-5; TRBD2 aligns across 11 bases. Germline V lookup: CDR1 SEHNR, CDR2 FQNEAQ (reference sequence). The CDR3 consists of 18 residues. Trimming removed 6 bases from V and 3 bases from J; junction bases left unmatched: 15. CDR3 region: CASRPSGALAGDEETQYF. CDR3 DNA sequence: TGTGCCAGCAGACCCAGCGGGGCACTAGCGGGAGACGAAGAGACCCAGTACTTC.

V and J are TRBV4-1 and TRBJ2-1; 9 bases align to TRBD2. V gave up 4 bases and J gave up 4 bases; unmatched junction bases: 17. Germline V gives CDR1 MGHRA, CDR2 YSYEKL. This CDR3 is 19 amino acids long. CDR3 sequence (DNA): TGCGCCAGCAGCCCTGGGTTCTCCCCTCTAGCGGGAAATTACAATGAGCAGTTCTTC. It codes for CASSPGFSPLAGNYNEQFF.

This clone was seen only a few times. The chain uses TRBV7-7 and TRBJ1-5, with TRBD1 identical over 12 bases. The CDR3 sequence is 17 residues long. Germline V gene lookup returns CDR1 SSHAT and CDR2 FNYEAQ (reference sequence). The trim removed 5 bases at V and 9 bases at J, leaving 14 bases unmatched. CDR3 sequence (DNA): TGTGCCAGCAGCCCCTCCGGGACAGGGGGCTGGATATGGCCCCAGCATTTT. Amino acids: CASSPSGTGGWIWPQHF.

The J gene is TRBJ2-7, the V gene TRBV28, with 12 bases matching TRBD2. Per germline, CDR1 MDHEN and CDR2 SYDVKM. The CDR3 is 16 residues long. V shed 4 bases and J 4 bases; nucleotides not matched to a gene: 8. The CDR3 DNA sequence: TGTGCCAGCAGTTCCCACACTAGCGGGAGGCGATACGAGCAGTACTTC. This sequence encodes CASSSHTSGRRYEQYF.

This clone appeared once. V gene TRBV5-6 combines with J gene TRBJ2-1; 14 positions agree with TRBD2. The CDR3 extends over 18 amino acids. The trim removed 0 bases at V and 9 bases at J, leaving 11 bases unmatched. Germline-derived CDR1 and CDR2 are SGHDT and YYEEEE. CDR3 DNA: TGTGCCAGCAGCTTGGGACTAGCGGGGGGGCCGTCTGGCATTGAGCAGTTCTTC. Protein sequence: CASSLGLAGGPSGIEQFF.

The chain uses TRBV2 and TRBJ1-6; 12 nucleotides agree with TRBD1. CDR1 SNHLY and CDR2 FYNNEI come from the germline V gene. V was clipped by 6 bases and J by 11 bases; unmatched bases: 5. This CDR3 region has 14 residues. The CDR3 loop reads CASSPGQGATPLHF. Here the CDR3 DNA reads TGTGCCAGCAGCCCGGGACAGGGGGCTACACCCCTCCACTTT.

The rearrangement uses TRBV30 and TRBJ2-1; 13 bases agree with TRBD2. The germline V gene has CDR1 GTSNPN and CDR2 SVGIG (reference sequence). The CDR3 consists of 15 residues. The junction had 3 bases not matched to a gene; V was cut back by 2 bases and J by 5 bases. The CDR3 here is CAWSPGLAGDNEQFF. DNA for the CDR3: TGTGCCTGGAGTCCAGGACTAGCGGGAGACAATGAGCAGTTCTTC.

This clone has more than one count but fewer than ten. The chain joins TRBV28 to TRBJ2-1, with unresolved D. V was shortened by 5 bases and J by 7 bases, with 6 bases between the two germline ends. The CDR3 length is 11 residues. The germline V gene encodes CDR1 MDHEN and CDR2 SYDVKM. The CDR3 nucleotides are TGTGCCAGCAGTCCGGTAAATGAGCAGTTCTTC. It codes for CASSPVNEQFF.

V gene TRBV5-6 combines with J gene TRBJ1-1; 7 bases line up with TRBD1. V was clipped by 3 bases and J by 3 bases; unmatched bases: 8. This CDR3 comprises 15 residues. Germline V gene data show CDR1 as SGHDT and CDR2 as YYEEEE. CDR3 sequence reads: CASSWTGLKDTEAFF. The CDR3 nucleotides are TGTGCCAGCAGCTGGACAGGCCTGAAGGACACTGAAGCTTTCTTT.

This chain uses TRBV20-1 with TRBJ1-2; TRBD1 matches 7 bases. This CDR3 contains 11 residues. J lost 10 bases, V lost 5 bases, and 7 bases had no gene match. Per the germline V gene, CDR1 is DFQATT and CDR2 is SNEGSKA (reference sequence). The CDR3 DNA is TGCAGTGCTTGGGACAGTAGTTACTACACCTTC. It encodes CSAWDSSYYTF.

Only one count was recorded for this clone. The V gene is TRBV5-1, the J gene TRBJ2-5, with D unclear. Trimming shortened V by 2 bases and J by 1 base, and 6 bases separated the two germline ends. The germline V gene has CDR1 SGHRS and CDR2 YFSETQ. The CDR3 consists of 13 residues. CDR3 sequence reads: CASSLQTQETQYF. The DNA of the CDR3 is TGCGCCAGCAGCTTACAGACCCAAGAGACCCAGTACTTC.

The chain recombines TRBV10-3 with TRBJ1-5, with 7 nucleotides matching TRBD1. V lost 2 bases and J lost 4; bases outside the gene matches: 8. Germline assignment: CDR1 ENHRY and CDR2 SYGVKD. The CDR3 is made up of 16 amino acids. CDR3 sequence reads: CAISETQQGQNQPQHF. The DNA for the CDR3 is TGTGCCATCAGTGAGACCCAACAGGGGCAAAATCAGCCCCAGCATTTT.

The chain has TRBV4-2 and TRBJ2-1, with 10 positions matching TRBD2. This CDR3 comprises 18 residues. J lost 0 bases, V lost 0 bases, and 5 bases had no gene match. Germline V lookup: CDR1 LGHNA, CDR2 YNFKEQ. The CDR3 region is CASSQDWSGGGSYNEQFF. In DNA, the CDR3 is TGTGCCAGCAGCCAAGATTGGAGCGGGGGGGGCTCCTACAATGAGCAGTTCTTC.

The chain combines TRBV11-1 with TRBJ2-7; the D gene is possibly TRBD1 (6 bases). CDR3 length: 13 amino acids. V was shortened by 2 bases and J by 5 bases, with 10 bases between the two germline ends. Germline CDR1 SGHAT, CDR2 FQDESV (reference sequence). The CDR3 region is CASSLHRDNEQYF. As DNA, the CDR3 is TGTGCCAGCAGCTTACACAGGGACAACGAGCAGTACTTC.

CDR3 nucleotide sequence: TGCGCCAGCGGAGTGGTGGATACGCAGTATTTT. The encoded protein is CASGVVDTQYF. The chain links TRBV23-1 to TRBJ2-3, with D unresolved. TRBV23-1 is designated an ORF whose function remains uncertain. The germline V and J ends were trimmed by 8 bases and 6 bases, with 9 bases remaining between them. The CDR3 contains 11 residues.

Remarks on this clone: The identical CDR3 is also encoded by other nucleotide sequences in the sample. V usage is TRBV18 and J usage is TRBJ2-7, with 10 bases matching TRBD1. The CDR3 totals 14 residues. Germline lookup yields CDR1 KGHSH and CDR2 LQKENI. Trimming took 3 bases from V and 1 from J; bases not matched to a gene: 0. The CDR3 loop is CASSPDRGSYEQYF. CDR3 nucleotide sequence: TGTGCCAGCTCACCGGACAGGGGGTCCTACGAGCAGTACTTC.

The chain uses TRBV10-3 and TRBJ2-7, with TRBD2 as a possible D gene (7 bases). The CDR3 has 15 amino acids. Trimming cost V 4 bases and J 2 bases, with 15 bases left between them. Germline V gene sequence: CDR1 ENHRY, CDR2 SYGVKD. CDR3 loop: CAISAAGAATYEQYF. As DNA, the CDR3 is TGTGCCATCAGTGCTGCGGGGGCAGCAACCTACGAGCAGTACTTC.

V and J are TRBV4-3 and TRBJ2-2, with D unclear. Trimming left V 1 base short and J 0 bases short, with 9 bases between. Germline CDR1 LGHNA, CDR2 YSLEER. The CDR3 totals 16 residues. The CDR3 nucleotides are TGCGCCAGCAGCCAAGGCGGCGGAACGAACACCGGGGAGCTGTTTTTT. Translated: CASSQGGGTNTGELFF.